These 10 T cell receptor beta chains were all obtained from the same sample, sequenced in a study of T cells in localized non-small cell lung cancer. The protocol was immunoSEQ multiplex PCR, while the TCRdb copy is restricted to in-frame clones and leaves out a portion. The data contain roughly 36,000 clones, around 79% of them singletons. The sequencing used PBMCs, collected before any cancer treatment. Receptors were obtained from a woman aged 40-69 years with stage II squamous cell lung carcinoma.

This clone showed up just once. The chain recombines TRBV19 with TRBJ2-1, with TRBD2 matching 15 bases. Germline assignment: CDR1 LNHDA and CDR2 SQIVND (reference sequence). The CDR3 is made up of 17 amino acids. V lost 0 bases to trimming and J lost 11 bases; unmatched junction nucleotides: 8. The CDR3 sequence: CASSIDRGLAGGPQQFF. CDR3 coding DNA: TGTGCCAGTAGTATAGATCGAGGACTAGCGGGAGGGCCGCAGCAGTTCTTC.

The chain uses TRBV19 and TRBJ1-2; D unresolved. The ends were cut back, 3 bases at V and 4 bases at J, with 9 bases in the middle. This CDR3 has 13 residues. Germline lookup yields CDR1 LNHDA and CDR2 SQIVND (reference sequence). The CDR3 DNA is TGTGCCAGTAGTATTCCGGGCCTCTATGGCTACACCTTC. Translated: CASSIPGLYGYTF.

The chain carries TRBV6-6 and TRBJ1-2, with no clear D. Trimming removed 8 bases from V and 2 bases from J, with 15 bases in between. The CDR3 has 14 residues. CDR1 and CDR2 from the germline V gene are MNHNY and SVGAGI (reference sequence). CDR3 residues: CASEGLPSNYGYTF. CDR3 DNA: TGTGCCAGCGAGGGCCTCCCGTCCAACTATGGCTACACCTTC.

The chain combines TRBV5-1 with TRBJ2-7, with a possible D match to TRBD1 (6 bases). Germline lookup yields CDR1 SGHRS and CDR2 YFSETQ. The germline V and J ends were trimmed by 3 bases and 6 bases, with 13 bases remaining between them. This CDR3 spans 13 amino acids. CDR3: CASSSRDTGEQYF. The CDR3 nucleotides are TGCGCCAGCAGCTCCCGGGACACGGGCGAGCAGTACTTC.

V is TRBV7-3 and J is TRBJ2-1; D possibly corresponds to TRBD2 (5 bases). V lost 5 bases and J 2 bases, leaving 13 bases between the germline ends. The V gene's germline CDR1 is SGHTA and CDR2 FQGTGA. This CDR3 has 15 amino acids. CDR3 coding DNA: TGTGCCAGCAGCCCCGGGGTTCCCCCCTACAATGAGCAGTTCTTC. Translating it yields CASSPGVPPYNEQFF.

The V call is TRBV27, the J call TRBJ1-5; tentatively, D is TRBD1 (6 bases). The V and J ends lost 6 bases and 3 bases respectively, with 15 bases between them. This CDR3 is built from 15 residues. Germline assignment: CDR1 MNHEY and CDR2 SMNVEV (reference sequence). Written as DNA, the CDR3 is TGTGCCAGCAGGACTTTATGGGACATCAATCAGCCCCAGCATTTT. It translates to CASRTLWDINQPQHF.

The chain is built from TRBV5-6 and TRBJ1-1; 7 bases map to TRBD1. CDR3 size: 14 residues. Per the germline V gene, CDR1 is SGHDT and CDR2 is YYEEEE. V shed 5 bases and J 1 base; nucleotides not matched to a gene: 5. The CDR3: CASSFRDRNTEAFF. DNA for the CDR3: TGTGCCAGCAGTTTTCGGGACAGGAACACTGAAGCTTTCTTT.

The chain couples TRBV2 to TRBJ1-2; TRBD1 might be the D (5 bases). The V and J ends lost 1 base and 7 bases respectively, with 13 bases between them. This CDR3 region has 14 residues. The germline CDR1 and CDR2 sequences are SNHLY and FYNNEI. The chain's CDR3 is CASSEVRGISGYTF. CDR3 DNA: TGTGCCAGCAGTGAAGTTCGGGGGATCTCTGGCTACACCTTC. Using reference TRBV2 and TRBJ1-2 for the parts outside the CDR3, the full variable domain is EPEVTQTPSHQVTQMGQEVILRCVPISNHLYFYWYRQILGQKVEFLVSFYNNEISEKSEIFDDQFSVERPDGSNFTLKIRSTKLEDSAMYFCASSEVRGISGYTFGSGTRLTVV.

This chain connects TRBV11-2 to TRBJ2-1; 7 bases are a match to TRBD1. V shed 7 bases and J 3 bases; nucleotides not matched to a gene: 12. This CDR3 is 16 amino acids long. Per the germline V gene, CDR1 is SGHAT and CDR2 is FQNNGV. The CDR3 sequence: CASNQLRDSFYNEQFF. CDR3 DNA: TGTGCCAGCAACCAACTCCGGGACAGTTTCTACAATGAGCAGTTCTTC. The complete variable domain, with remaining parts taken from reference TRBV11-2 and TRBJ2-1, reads EAGVAQSPRYKIIEKRQSVAFWCNPISGHATLYWYQQILGQGPKLLIQFQNNGVVDDSQLPKDRFSAERLKGVDSTLKIQPAKLEDSAVYLCASNQLRDSFYNEQFFGPGTRLTVL.

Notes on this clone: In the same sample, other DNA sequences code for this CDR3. Written as DNA, the CDR3 is TGTGCCAGCTCACCATCCGGGACAGGGGGCCAGGAGACCCAGTACTTC. Residues: CASSPSGTGGQETQYF. The J gene is TRBJ2-5, the V gene TRBV18; TRBD1 aligns across 12 bases. The CDR3 runs 16 residues. V lost 2 bases and J lost 5; bases outside the gene matches: 6. Germline CDR1 is KGHSH and CDR2 is LQKENI.